Listed here are 24 T cell receptor beta chains from one sample, sequenced in a study of T-cell reconstitution after alpha-beta-depleted transplantation in children. TCRbeta library construction was performed incorporating unique molecular identifiers. TCRdb independently ran MiXCR on the PCR reads; one entry per CDR3 protein. The sample lists under 850,000 distinct CDR3 sequences; about an eighth were seen once. The sample consisted of PBMCs, taken before TCRalphabeta/CD19-depleted stem cell transplant. The receptors shown here come from a girl aged 2 to 9 with congenital amegakaryocytic thrombocytopenia, due to receive a stem cell transplant.

This clonotype came up once. The J gene is TRBJ1-2, the V gene TRBV3-1; 9 nucleotides align to TRBD1. The CDR3 loop spans 15 amino acids. Germline loops: CDR1 LGHDT, CDR2 YNNKEL (reference sequence). V shed 2 bases, J shed 4 bases, and the junction held 5 bases outside the gene matches. The chain's CDR3 is CASSQLPDRGYGYTF. In nucleotides, the CDR3 is TGTGCCAGCAGCCAACTTCCGGACAGGGGCTATGGCTACACCTTC.

This clonotype was seen repeatedly, ten times or more. J is TRBJ2-1 and V is TRBV5-1, with TRBD1 matching over 9 bases. Germline assignment: CDR1 SGHRS and CDR2 YFSETQ. The ends lost 2 bases at V and 5 bases at J; junction bases unmatched: 11. The CDR3 spans 17 residues. CDR3 DNA sequence: TGCGCCAGCAGCTTACCGTTGGACCGGGACAGGGACAATGAGCAGTTCTTC. Translation: CASSLPLDRDRDNEQFF.

The rearrangement links TRBV29-1 to TRBJ1-5, with TRBD1 matching over 10 bases. The V and J ends lost 6 bases and 3 bases, in that order; junction bases with no gene match: 8. This CDR3 region has 15 residues. The germline gives CDR1 SQVTM, CDR2 ANQGSEA. The CDR3 DNA reads as TGCAGCGTGGCCACGGGACAGGGGCCCAATCAGCCCCAGCATTTT. It is translated as CSVATGQGPNQPQHF. Drawing the rest from reference TRBV29-1 and TRBJ1-5, the complete variable domain is SAVISQKPSRDICQRGTSLTIQCQVDSQVTMMFWYRQQPGQSLTLIATANQGSEATYESGFVIDKFPISRPNLTFSTLTVSNMSPEDSSIYLCSVATGQGPNQPQHFGDGTRLSIL.

This clonotype was detected only a few times. The V and J genes are TRBV5-1 and TRBJ2-3, with 8 bases that match TRBD2. The V segment lost 4 bases and the J segment 4 bases; nucleotides outside the gene matches: 8. CDR1 is SGHRS and CDR2 is YFSETQ in the germline V gene. The length of the CDR3 is 15 residues. The CDR3 spells CASSQTSAGADTQYF. The CDR3 region has the DNA TGCGCCAGCAGCCAAACCTCAGCGGGAGCAGATACGCAGTATTTT.

In its sample, this clonotype was seen a few times. The chain uses TRBV3-1 and TRBJ2-7, with a tentative D call TRBD2 (5 bases). V shed 1 base and J shed 3 bases, with 28 bases lying between them. CDR1 is LGHDT and CDR2 is YNNKEL in the germline V gene (reference sequence). CDR3 length equals 20 residues. CDR3 coding DNA: TGTGCCAGCAGCCAAGGAGGGTACGGGGTGACGAGACTCATCGTCTACGAGCAGTACTTC. Its translation: CASSQGGYGVTRLIVYEQYF.

In its sample, this clonotype was seen many times. V and J are TRBV7-9 and TRBJ1-2, with 8 bases lining up with TRBD1. This CDR3 is 15 amino acids long. CDR1 is SEHNR, CDR2 FQNEAQ, per germline (reference sequence). V lost 2 bases and J lost 0; bases outside the gene matches: 2. In DNA form, the CDR3 reads TGTGCCAGCAGCTTAACGGACAGGGCTAACTATGGCTACACCTTC. Residues: CASSLTDRANYGYTF.

This clonotype was observed at least ten times. The rearrangement joins TRBV24-1 to TRBJ2-5; D may match TRBD1 or TRBD2 (5 bases each). Trimming shortened V by 6 bases and J by 0 bases, and 13 bases separated the two germline ends. Germline V gives CDR1 KGHDR, CDR2 SFDVKD. The CDR3 extends over 15 amino acids. CDR3 loop: CATSTGTRDQETQYF. The CDR3, as DNA: TGTGCCACCAGTACAGGAACTAGGGACCAAGAGACCCAGTACTTC.

The table lists this clonotype with a few counts. V and J are TRBV21-1 and TRBJ2-6; the table calls TRBD1, which could not be checked here. TRBV21-1 is termed a pseudogene. This CDR3 region has 17 residues. This CDR3 is CASMSTGSSSGANVLTF. The CDR3 region has the DNA TGTGCCAGCATGTCGACAGGGTCGAGCTCTGGGGCCAACGTCCTGACTTTC.

This clonotype has a handful of counts. The gene calls are TRBV7-2 and TRBJ2-7; possibly TRBD1 or TRBD2 for D (5 bases each). Per the germline V gene, CDR1 is SGHTA and CDR2 is FQGNSA. The V end lost 5 bases, the J end lost 6 bases, and 14 bases lay between the germline ends. The length of the CDR3 is 13 residues. Here the CDR3 reads CASSRDQGFEQYF. CDR3 coding DNA: TGTGCCAGCAGCCGGGACCAAGGCTTCGAGCAGTACTTC.

This clonotype was counted at least ten times. The chain recombines TRBV12-3 or TRBV12-4 with TRBJ1-2; possibly TRBD1 for D (5 bases). The V end was cut by 4 bases, the J end by 6 bases, with 18 bases between. The CDR3 spans 15 residues. The CDR3 DNA reads as TGTGCCAGCAGTTCCCCGGGACTTCGGGTGGATGGCTACACCTTC. Translated: CASSSPGLRVDGYTF.

This clonotype appeared a few times. The DNA of the CDR3 is TGCAGCGCCACAGGGGTTGGGGCCAACGTCCTGACTTTC. Translation gives CSATGVGANVLTF. The chain uses TRBV29-1 and TRBJ2-6; 7 bases align to TRBD1. Germline trimming cut 7 bases from V and 3 bases from J; bases unmatched to any gene: 3. The CDR3 loop spans 13 amino acids. Per the germline V gene, CDR1 is SQVTM and CDR2 is ANQGSEA.

This clonotype was counted only a few times. This rearrangement joins TRBV14 to TRBJ2-1; 12 bases fit TRBD2. V shed 0 bases, J shed 8 bases, and the junction held 20 bases outside the gene matches. This CDR3 is 21 amino acids long. The germline CDR1 and CDR2 sequences are SGHDN and FVKESK. CDR3 sequence: CASSQDKGWTSGNGLRDEQFF. The CDR3 DNA sequence: TGTGCCAGCAGCCAAGATAAAGGCTGGACTAGCGGGAACGGCTTAAGAGATGAGCAGTTCTTC.

The J gene is TRBJ1-4, the V gene TRBV6-1; no firm D call. Trimming stripped 7 bases from V and 2 bases from J, with 5 bases between. The germline V gene encodes CDR1 MNHNS and CDR2 SASEGT. CDR3 length equals 12 residues. The CDR3 coding sequence is TGTGCCAGCACAGCGACTAATGAAAAACTGTTTTTT. This gives the protein CASTATNEKLFF.

This clonotype was observed a handful of times. The chain combines TRBV28 with TRBJ2-2; 11 nucleotides align to TRBD2. J lost 6 bases, V lost 5 bases, and 11 bases had no gene match. This CDR3 has 17 amino acids. CDR1 is MDHEN and CDR2 is SYDVKM in the germline V gene. The CDR3 bases are TGTGCCAGCAGTGTCCCACTTCTAGCGGGAGGACCCGGGGAGCTGTTTTTT. Translating gives CASSVPLLAGGPGELFF.

CDR3 amino acids: CASSLLAGITGELFF. CDR3 nucleotide sequence: TGTGCCAGCAGCTTACTAGCGGGAATCACCGGGGAGCTGTTTTTT. This sequence joins TRBV7-9 and TRBJ2-2; TRBD2 matches 9 bases. This CDR3 spans 15 amino acids. The germline gives CDR1 SEHNR, CDR2 FQNEAQ (reference sequence). The junction had 2 bases not matched to a gene; V was cut back by 2 bases and J by 4 bases.

There are a few counts of this clonotype. The chain has TRBV12-3 or TRBV12-4 and TRBJ2-2; a weak D match, TRBD2 (5 bases). The CDR3 loop spans 14 amino acids. Trimming took off 2 bases at V and 6 bases at J, with 10 bases between the two ends. The CDR3 loop reads CASSLLEAAGELFF. CDR3 sequence (DNA): TGTGCCAGCAGTTTATTGGAGGCGGCCGGGGAGCTGTTTTTT.

This clonotype was recorded at least ten times. The rearrangement uses TRBV5-1 and TRBJ1-1; tentatively, D is TRBD1 (5 bases). The V end was cut by 3 bases, the J end by 7 bases, with 10 bases between. The CDR3 runs to 12 residues. Germline V gene sequence: CDR1 SGHRS, CDR2 YFSETQ. The CDR3, as DNA: TGCGCCAGCAGCTCAACAGGTGATGAAGCTTTCTTT. It yields the protein CASSSTGDEAFF.

This clonotype was detected many times. CDR3 residues: CASSFVGAGGSNEQFF. The CDR3 DNA is TGCGCCAGCAGCTTCGTAGGAGCGGGAGGTTCAAATGAGCAGTTCTTC. The chain has TRBV5-1 and TRBJ2-1, with TRBD2 identical over 9 bases. The ends lost 2 bases at V and 7 bases at J; junction bases unmatched: 10. Germline CDR1 is SGHRS and CDR2 is YFSETQ. This CDR3 has 16 amino acids.

The chain has TRBV10-1 and TRBJ2-2, with D possibly TRBD2 on 6 matching bases. V lost 10 bases and J lost 1, with 16 bases in between. The CDR3 contains 15 residues. Germline assignment: CDR1 WNHNN and CDR2 SYGVQD (reference sequence). The CDR3 coding sequence is TGCGCCACACTTTCCCAGGGACTGAACACCGGGGAGCTGTTTTTT. Protein sequence: CATLSQGLNTGELFF.

In regard to this clonotype: Its ends do not fully match the called genes, so a read error is possible. V gene TRBV12-3 or TRBV12-4 combines with J gene TRBJ2-5; D perhaps matches TRBD2 (6 bases). This CDR3 spans 13 amino acids. CDR3 DNA sequence: TGTGTCAGCAGTTTAGCGGACCAAGAGACCCAGTACTTC. Translating gives CVSSLADQETQYF.

This clonotype was detected ten times or more. V usage is TRBV20-1 and J usage is TRBJ1-1; 8 bases are shared with TRBD1. This CDR3 spans 14 amino acids. Unmatched junction bases numbered 10, after V lost 5 bases and J lost 5 bases. Germline V gives CDR1 DFQATT, CDR2 SNEGSKA (reference sequence). CDR3 loop: CSARRGHLATEAFF. CDR3 bases: TGCAGTGCTCGCAGGGGGCACCTCGCTACTGAAGCTTTCTTT.

The sample holds many counts of this clonotype. V gene TRBV20-1 combines with J gene TRBJ2-1; TRBD2 is a possible D gene (6 bases). The CDR3 is 16 amino acids. The germline V and J ends were trimmed by 1 base and 2 bases, with 15 bases remaining between them. Germline-derived CDR1 and CDR2 are DFQATT and SNEGSKA (reference sequence). CDR3: CSARAYIAVTYNEQFF. CDR3 coding DNA: TGCAGTGCTAGAGCCTACATAGCGGTTACCTACAATGAGCAGTTCTTC.

V gene TRBV20-1 combines with J gene TRBJ1-3; D may be TRBD1 (6 bases). V was shortened by 3 bases and J by 4 bases, with 13 bases between the two germline ends. The CDR3 has 14 amino acids. CDR1 DFQATT and CDR2 SNEGSKA come from the germline V gene (reference sequence). The CDR3 nucleotides read TGCAGTGCTAGGGTCCCGGGGGCAGGAAACACCATATATTTT. Translated: CSARVPGAGNTIYF.

This clonotype was seen only a few times. This chain connects TRBV12-3 or TRBV12-4 to TRBJ2-3, with unresolved D. This CDR3 spans 12 amino acids. Between the trimmed V and J ends, which lost 7 bases and 5 bases, there was a span of 10 bases. DNA for the CDR3: TGTGCCAGCACCAAGGGTGGAGATACGCAGTATTTT. It codes for CASTKGGDTQYF.